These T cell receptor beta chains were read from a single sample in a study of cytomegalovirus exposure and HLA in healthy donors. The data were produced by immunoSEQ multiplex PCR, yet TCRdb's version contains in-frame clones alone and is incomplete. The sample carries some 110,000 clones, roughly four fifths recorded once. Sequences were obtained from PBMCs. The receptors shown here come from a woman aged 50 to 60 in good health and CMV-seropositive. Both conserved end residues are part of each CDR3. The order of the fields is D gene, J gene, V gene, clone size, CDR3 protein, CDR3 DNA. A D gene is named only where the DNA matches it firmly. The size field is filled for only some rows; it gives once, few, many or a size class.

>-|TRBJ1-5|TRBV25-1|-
CASAPGQGIQPQHF
TGTGCCAGCGCTCCTGGCCAGGGGATTCAGCCCCAGCATTTT
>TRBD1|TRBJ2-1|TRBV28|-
CASSTRGRDEQFF
TGTGCCAGCAGTACCAGGGGGCGCGATGAGCAGTTCTTC
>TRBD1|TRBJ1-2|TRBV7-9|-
CASSLTTGTGGYTF
TGTGCCAGCAGCTTAACGACAGGGACGGGTGGCTACACCTTC
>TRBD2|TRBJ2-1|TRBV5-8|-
CASSYGGGGYNEQFF
TGTGCCAGCAGCTATGGCGGGGGGGGTTACAATGAGCAGTTCTTC
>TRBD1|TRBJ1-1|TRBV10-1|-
CASSGQGSTEAFF
TGCGCCAGCAGTGGACAGGGTAGCACTGAAGCTTTCTTT
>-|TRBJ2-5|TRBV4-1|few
CASSQRPWGGETQYF
TGCGCCAGCAGCCAACGTCCCTGGGGGGGCGAGACCCAGTACTTC
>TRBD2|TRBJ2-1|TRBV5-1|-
CASSLRFTSGGLEQFF
TGCGCCAGCAGCTTGCGCTTTACTAGCGGGGGGCTTGAGCAGTTCTTC
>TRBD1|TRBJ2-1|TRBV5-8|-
CASSLWGQGPNEQFF
TGTGCCAGCAGCTTGTGGGGACAGGGTCCGAATGAGCAGTTCTTC
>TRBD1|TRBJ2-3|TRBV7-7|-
CASSPDRGDTQYF
TGTGCCAGCAGCCCCGACAGGGGGGATACGCAGTATTTT
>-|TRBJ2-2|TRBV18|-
CASPPGNTGELFF
TGTGCCAGCCCTCCAGGGAACACCGGGGAGCTGTTTTTT
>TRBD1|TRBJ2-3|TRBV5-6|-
CASSTQGENKAYTDTQYF
TGTGCCAGCAGCACCCAGGGGGAAAATAAAGCCTACACAGATACGCAGTATTTT
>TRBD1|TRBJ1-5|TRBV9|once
CASSPRGNSNQPQHF
TGTGCCAGCAGCCCCAGGGGGAATAGCAATCAGCCCCAGCATTTT
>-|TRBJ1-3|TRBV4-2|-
CASSQDDSSGNTIYF
TGTGCCAGCAGCCAAGATGACAGCTCTGGAAACACCATATATTTT
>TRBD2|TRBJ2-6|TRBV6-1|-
CASSEDSGGYSGANVLTF
TGTGCCAGCAGTGAGGACAGCGGGGGTTACTCTGGGGCCAACGTCCTGACTTTC
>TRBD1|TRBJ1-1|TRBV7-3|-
CALKRGRRTEAFF
TGTGCCCTCAAGAGGGGGCGCCGGACTGAAGCTTTCTTT
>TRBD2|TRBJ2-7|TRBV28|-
CASSLRGGTGEQYF
TGTGCCAGCAGTCTCCGGGGGGGGACCGGCGAGCAGTACTTC
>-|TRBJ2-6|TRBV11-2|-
CASSLTSYRGANVLTF
TGTGCCAGCAGCCTCACGTCCTATCGGGGGGCCAACGTCCTGACTTTC
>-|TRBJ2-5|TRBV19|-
CASSSPREALQETQYF
TGTGCCAGTAGTAGTCCTCGCGAGGCACTCCAAGAGACCCAGTACTTC
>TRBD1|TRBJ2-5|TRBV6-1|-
CASMRDRSLLETQYF
TGTGCCAGCATGAGGGACAGGAGTTTATTGGAGACCCAGTACTTC
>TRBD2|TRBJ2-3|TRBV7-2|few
CASSAGIGLAGGPSDTQYF
TGTGCCAGCAGCGCCGGCATAGGACTAGCGGGGGGGCCTTCAGATACGCAGTATTTT
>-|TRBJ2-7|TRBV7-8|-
CASSPFGQTPSYEQYF
TGTGCCAGCAGCCCATTCGGACAGACCCCTTCCTACGAGCAGTACTTC
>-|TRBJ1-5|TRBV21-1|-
CATTGLSNQPQHF
TGTGCCACCACAGGGCTCAGCAATCAGCCCCAGCATTTT
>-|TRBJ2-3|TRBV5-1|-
CASSPGTHRSTDTQYF
TGCGCCAGCAGCCCCGGGACTCATCGTAGCACAGATACGCAGTATTTT
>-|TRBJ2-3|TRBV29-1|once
CSVVRQNEQYF
TGCAGCGTTGTACGCCAGAATGAGCAGTATTTT
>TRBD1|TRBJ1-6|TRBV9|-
CASSVGDRVSPLHF
TGTGCCAGCAGCGTAGGGGACAGGGTTTCACCCCTCCACTTT
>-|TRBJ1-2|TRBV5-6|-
CASSFPGYPPNYGYTF
TGTGCCAGCAGCTTCCCAGGGTACCCACCTAACTATGGCTACACCTTC
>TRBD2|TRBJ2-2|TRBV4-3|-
CASSQGSGLAGDTGELFF
TGCGCCAGCAGCCAAGGTTCGGGACTAGCGGGGGACACCGGGGAGCTGTTTTTT
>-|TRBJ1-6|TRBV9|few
CASSVAGEYNSPLHF
TGTGCCAGCAGCGTAGCTGGGGAGTATAATTCACCCCTCCACTTT
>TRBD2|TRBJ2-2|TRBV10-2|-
CASTLAGGQSSGELFF
TGCGCCAGCACTCTAGCGGGGGGGCAATCGTCCGGGGAGCTGTTTTTT
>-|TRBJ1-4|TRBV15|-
CATSSGGEKLFF
TGTGCCACCAGCAGTGGGGGGGAAAAACTGTTTTTT
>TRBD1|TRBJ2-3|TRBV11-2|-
CASSYRDRHTDTQYF
TGTGCCAGCAGCTACCGGGACAGACACACAGATACGCAGTATTTT
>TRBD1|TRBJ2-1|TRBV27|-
CASSLRDRGNEQFF
TGTGCCAGCAGTCTCCGGGACAGGGGGAATGAGCAGTTCTTC
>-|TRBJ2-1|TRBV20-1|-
CSAPRENEQFF
TGCAGTGCTCCGCGGGAAAATGAGCAGTTCTTC
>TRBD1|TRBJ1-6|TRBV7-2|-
CASSLVSSRDRYNSPLHF
TGTGCCAGCAGCTTAGTATCGTCCCGGGACAGATATAATTCACCCCTCCACTTT
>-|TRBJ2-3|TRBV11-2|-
CASSLLRRSIDTQYF
TGTGCCAGCAGCTTATTGCGGCGGAGCATAGATACGCAGTATTTT
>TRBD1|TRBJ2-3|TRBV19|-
CASRQTGGTDTQYF
TGTGCCAGTAGACAGACAGGGGGCACAGATACGCAGTATTTT
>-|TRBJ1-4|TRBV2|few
CASSETRISNEKLFF
TGTGCCAGCAGTGAAACGCGGATCAGTAATGAAAAACTGTTTTTT
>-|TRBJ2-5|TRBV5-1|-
CASSLSQETQYF
TGCGCCAGCAGCCTGTCCCAAGAGACCCAGTACTTC
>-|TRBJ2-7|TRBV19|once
CASGKGEQGIYEQYF
TGTGCCAGTGGGAAAGGGGAACAAGGAATCTACGAGCAGTACTTC
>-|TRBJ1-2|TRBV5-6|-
CASSLVRRANYGYTF
TGTGCCAGCAGCTTGGTCCGCAGGGCAAACTATGGCTACACCTTC